The 7 T cell receptor beta chains in this list originate from one sample, sequenced in a study of control samples from healthy donors and cancer patients. Sequencing was performed with immunoSEQ multiplex PCR; in TCRdb, only in-frame clones are kept and a portion is missing. The data hold some 130,000 clones, with approximately 89% observed a single time. The sequenced sample was PBMCs. All receptors come from a man aged 45-65 years with head and neck cancer.

The rearrangement links TRBV28 to TRBJ2-1; D possibly matches TRBD1 or TRBD2 (5 bases each). From germline, CDR1 is MDHEN and CDR2 SYDVKM. This CDR3 region has 15 residues. The V end was cut by 1 base, the J end by 4 bases, with 11 bases between. For the CDR3, the DNA is TGTGCCAGCAGTTTATTCAGGGCGGGTTACAATGAGCAGTTCTTC. It specifies CASSLFRAGYNEQFF.

This chain links TRBV24-1 with TRBJ2-1; 8 nucleotides match TRBD1. The CDR3 runs to 16 residues. Losses at the gene ends were 4 bases for V and 3 bases for J; bases not matched to a gene: 7. Germline CDR1 reads KGHDR; CDR2 reads SFDVKD. For the CDR3, the DNA is TGTGCCACCAGTGACTCCCCGGACAGGGACTACAATGAGCAGTTCTTC. Amino acids: CATSDSPDRDYNEQFF.

CDR3 loop: CAWSRDSYEQYF. CDR3 coding DNA: TGTGCCTGGAGTCGGGACAGCTACGAGCAGTACTTC. The rearrangement joins TRBV30 to TRBJ2-7, with 7 bases that match TRBD1. The CDR3 length is 12 residues. Germline V gives CDR1 GTSNPN, CDR2 SVGIG (reference sequence). Trimming at V came to 2 bases and at J to 3 bases, leaving 1 base not matched to a gene.

As for this clone: Within the sample, other DNA sequences also encode this same CDR3. The chain combines TRBV19 with TRBJ1-1; D not certain. CDR1 and CDR2 (germline): LNHDA, SQIVND (reference sequence). The CDR3 loop spans 14 amino acids. V lost 2 bases, J lost 5 bases, and 12 bases lay in between. This chain's CDR3 is CASSINTAGTEAFF. The CDR3 bases are TGTGCCAGTAGTATAAACACGGCCGGGACTGAAGCTTTCTTT.

This clone was found a few times. The chain carries TRBV3-1 (or the pseudogene TRBV3-2) and TRBJ1-2; no firm D call. Trimming pared 0 bases from V and 5 bases from J, leaving 10 bases between. From germline, CDR1 is LGHDT and CDR2 YNNKEL (reference sequence). The CDR3 has 14 amino acids. The CDR3 sequence: CASSQEGGGYGYTF. CDR3 DNA sequence: TGTGCCAGCAGCCAAGAGGGAGGAGGGTATGGCTACACCTTC.

The chain combines TRBV6-2 or TRBV6-3 with TRBJ2-7; TRBD1 might be the D (6 bases). Germline CDR1 MNHEY, CDR2 SVGEGT. The CDR3 has 15 residues. The V end was cut by 5 bases, the J end by 1 base, with 15 bases between. CDR3 coding DNA: TGTGCCAGCAGTCTAGACTGGGGGCAGTCCTACGAGCAGTACTTC. This codes for CASSLDWGQSYEQYF.

This chain connects TRBV11-2 to TRBJ2-1; D unclear. Deletions cut 6 bases from V and 1 base from J, with 10 bases between. Germline V gene sequence: CDR1 SGHAT, CDR2 FQNNGV. CDR3 size: 14 residues. CDR3 loop: CASRRTASYNEQFF. Here the CDR3 DNA reads TGTGCCAGCAGGAGGACGGCATCCTACAATGAGCAGTTCTTC.